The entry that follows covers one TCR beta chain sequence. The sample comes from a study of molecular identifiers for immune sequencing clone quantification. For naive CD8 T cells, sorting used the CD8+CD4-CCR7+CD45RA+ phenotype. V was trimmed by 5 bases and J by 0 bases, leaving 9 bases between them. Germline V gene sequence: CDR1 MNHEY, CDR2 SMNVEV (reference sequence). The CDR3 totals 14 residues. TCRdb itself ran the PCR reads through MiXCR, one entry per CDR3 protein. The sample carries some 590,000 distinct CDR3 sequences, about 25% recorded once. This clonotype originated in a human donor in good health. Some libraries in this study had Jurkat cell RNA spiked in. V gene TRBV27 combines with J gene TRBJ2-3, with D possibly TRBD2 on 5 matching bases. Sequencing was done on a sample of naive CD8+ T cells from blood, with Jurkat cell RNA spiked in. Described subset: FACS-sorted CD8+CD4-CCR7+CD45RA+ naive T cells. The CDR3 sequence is CASSIRTSTDTQYF. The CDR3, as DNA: TGTGCCAGCAGTATCCGGACTAGCACAGATACGCAGTATTTT.